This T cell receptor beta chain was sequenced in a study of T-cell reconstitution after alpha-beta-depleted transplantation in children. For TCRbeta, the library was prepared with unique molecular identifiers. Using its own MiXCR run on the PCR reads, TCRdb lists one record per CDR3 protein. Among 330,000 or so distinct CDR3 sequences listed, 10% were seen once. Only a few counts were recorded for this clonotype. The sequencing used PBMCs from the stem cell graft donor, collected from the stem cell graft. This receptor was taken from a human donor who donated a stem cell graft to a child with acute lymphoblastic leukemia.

The CDR3 bases are TGCAGTGCTAGAGATGCGGAGGCCCAAGAGACCCAGTACTTC. Translated, it gives CSARDAEAQETQYF. The rearrangement joins TRBV20-1 to TRBJ2-5, with D possibly matching TRBD2 (5 bases). The germline V and J ends were trimmed by 0 bases and 1 base, with 9 bases remaining between them. Germline V gives CDR1 DFQATT, CDR2 SNEGSKA (reference sequence). This CDR3 is 14 amino acids long.